This T cell receptor (beta chain) was obtained from a study of PD-1 blockade in mismatch repair-deficient tumors. General observations from the study: Rapid post-treatment expansion, then contraction, generally preceding radiologic response, marked tumor-resident clones.

TCRdb's table, derived via immunoSEQ multiplex PCR, lists solely in-frame clones and lacks some. The data contain approximately 40,000 clones, 70% to 80% of them singletons. All patients were mismatch repair deficient, assessed by either PCR or immunohistochemistry. TCR sequencing covered a few patients who responded to pembrolizumab. With 3 bases clipped from V and 5 bases from J, the junction kept 0 bases outside the gene matches. This CDR3 is built from 13 residues. Per the germline V gene, CDR1 is MNHEY and CDR2 is SMNVEV (reference sequence). Note on this clone: The antigen is undetermined.

This TCR was sampled from an adult with mismatch repair-deficient cancer. Sequencing used peripheral blood, obtained 4 weeks after starting pembrolizumab. The gene calls are TRBV27 and TRBJ2-1, with 8 bases lining up with TRBD2. As DNA, the CDR3 is TGTGCCAGCAGTTTTAGCGGGAACAATGAGCAGTTCTTC. Protein sequence: CASSFSGNNEQFF.